This note documents a single T cell receptor (beta chain) sequence. Its cognate antigen has yet to be identified. The input lacks base qualities; no much larger clone sits a single base away. These data belong to a study of CD8 T cells in Susac syndrome (dated by TCRdb to the late 2010s). For the wider study: Repertoire sequencing was used to test whether CD8+ T cell activation and differentiation in Susac syndrome was antigen driven. The study compared CD8+ T cell repertoire clonality among roughly eleven healthy donors, roughly 14 Susac syndrome patients and 15 or so multiple sclerosis patients.

High-throughput TCR beta sequencing profiled peripheral blood CD8+ and CD4+ T cells from healthy donors, Susac syndrome patients and multiple sclerosis patients. Treatment-naive patients with stable or active relapsing-remitting disease fulfilling revised McDonald criteria were used as multiple sclerosis controls. CD8+ TEMRA cells were enriched by FACS, while bulk CD8+ and CD4+ T cells were purified by magnetic negative isolation. Blood was drawn into EDTA tubes, processed within 24 hours, and PBMCs were isolated by density gradient centrifugation. PBMCs destined for TCR sequencing were cryopreserved in liquid nitrogen and later thawed in a 37 °C water bath. The sorted or isolated CD4+, CD8+ and CD8+ TEMRA cells had a purity of 90% or higher. RNA was extracted using the RNeasy kit, and roughly 0.5 to 1 microgram was reverse transcribed with random hexamers. TCR beta CDR3 regions were amplified with the immunoSEQ multiplex PCR assay covering 54 Vbeta and 13 Jbeta segments. To correct PCR amplification bias, a synthetic template baseline was used for both primer optimization and computational correction. The study's own analysis went as follows. Reads were annotated to V, D and J genes per IMGT and analyzed with immunoSEQ Analyzer, keeping only productive sequences. Clonality was computed as one minus Shannon entropy normalized by log2 of the number of productive unique sequences. For each patient and control, public and private clones were evaluated within the 100 most prevalent clones. Susac-specific clones were defined as absent from healthy and MS cohorts, 850 to 1,300 published viral clones and other ImmuneACCESS disease sequences. In-frame beta chains were kept once TCRdb had trimmed the public reads at Q25 with fastp and called clones with MiXCR. Rows are combined by CDR3 protein, so each entry shows the most common genes and DNA. Clone size and V and J calls follow TCRdb, not the original study. For this sample the table gives fewer than 150,000 distinct CDR3 sequences, of which roughly 89% were detected only once. The ten top clones hold 0.2% to 0.25% of the sample.

Counted from cysteine to phenylalanine, this CDR3 has 14 amino acids. Only the CDR3 portion is preserved as DNA: 42 bases, with reading frame beginning at the first base. V lost 4 bases and J lost 10 bases; the stretch between them is 17 bases long. In the germline V gene (reference sequence), CDR1 corresponds to LGHDT and CDR2 to YNNKEL. The investigation overall reported the following: The TCR sequencing and HLA analysis was acknowledged to have included a relatively small number of individuals.

The TCR was taken from a human donor with multiple sclerosis. The V gene is TRBV3-1 and the J gene is TRBJ2-1; the D gene is possibly TRBD1 or TRBD2, each agreeing over 5 bases. Sample: CD8+ T cells from PBMCs. The CDR3 protein is CASSPPGPPSEQFF. The sequenced DNA: TGTGCCAGCAGCCCGCCGGGACCTCCTTCGGAGCAGTTCTTC.